This T cell receptor beta chain was sequenced in a study of CD8 T cells in ankylosing spondylitis. In TCRdb, the 5' RACE reads were re-called with MiXCR into one record per CDR3 protein. The table has about 25,000 distinct CDR3 sequences, less than 3% seen once. This clonotype came up many times. The antigen is not known. Study results and caveats: A subset of motif variants has previously been described in the synovial fluid and blood of reactive arthritis. About 8 highly homologous variants made up a TCR beta motif, and this motif appeared characteristic of ankylosing spondylitis blood. With a CD8+ phenotype, disease-linked clones were relatively rare in peripheral blood.

Per the germline V gene, CDR1 is SGDLS and CDR2 is YYNGEE. The length of the CDR3 is 14 residues. The V and J ends lost 3 bases and 4 bases, in that order; junction bases with no gene match: 4. Sequenced input: blood, either unsorted or a sorted T cell fraction (not recorded which). This rearrangement joins TRBV9 to TRBJ1-2; 9 bases are a match to TRBD1. The receptor was isolated from a female donor with ankylosing spondylitis or in good health (not recorded which). CDR3 protein: CASSGGQGAYGYTF. The CDR3 DNA reads as TGTGCCAGCAGCGGGGGACAGGGAGCCTATGGCTACACCTTC.